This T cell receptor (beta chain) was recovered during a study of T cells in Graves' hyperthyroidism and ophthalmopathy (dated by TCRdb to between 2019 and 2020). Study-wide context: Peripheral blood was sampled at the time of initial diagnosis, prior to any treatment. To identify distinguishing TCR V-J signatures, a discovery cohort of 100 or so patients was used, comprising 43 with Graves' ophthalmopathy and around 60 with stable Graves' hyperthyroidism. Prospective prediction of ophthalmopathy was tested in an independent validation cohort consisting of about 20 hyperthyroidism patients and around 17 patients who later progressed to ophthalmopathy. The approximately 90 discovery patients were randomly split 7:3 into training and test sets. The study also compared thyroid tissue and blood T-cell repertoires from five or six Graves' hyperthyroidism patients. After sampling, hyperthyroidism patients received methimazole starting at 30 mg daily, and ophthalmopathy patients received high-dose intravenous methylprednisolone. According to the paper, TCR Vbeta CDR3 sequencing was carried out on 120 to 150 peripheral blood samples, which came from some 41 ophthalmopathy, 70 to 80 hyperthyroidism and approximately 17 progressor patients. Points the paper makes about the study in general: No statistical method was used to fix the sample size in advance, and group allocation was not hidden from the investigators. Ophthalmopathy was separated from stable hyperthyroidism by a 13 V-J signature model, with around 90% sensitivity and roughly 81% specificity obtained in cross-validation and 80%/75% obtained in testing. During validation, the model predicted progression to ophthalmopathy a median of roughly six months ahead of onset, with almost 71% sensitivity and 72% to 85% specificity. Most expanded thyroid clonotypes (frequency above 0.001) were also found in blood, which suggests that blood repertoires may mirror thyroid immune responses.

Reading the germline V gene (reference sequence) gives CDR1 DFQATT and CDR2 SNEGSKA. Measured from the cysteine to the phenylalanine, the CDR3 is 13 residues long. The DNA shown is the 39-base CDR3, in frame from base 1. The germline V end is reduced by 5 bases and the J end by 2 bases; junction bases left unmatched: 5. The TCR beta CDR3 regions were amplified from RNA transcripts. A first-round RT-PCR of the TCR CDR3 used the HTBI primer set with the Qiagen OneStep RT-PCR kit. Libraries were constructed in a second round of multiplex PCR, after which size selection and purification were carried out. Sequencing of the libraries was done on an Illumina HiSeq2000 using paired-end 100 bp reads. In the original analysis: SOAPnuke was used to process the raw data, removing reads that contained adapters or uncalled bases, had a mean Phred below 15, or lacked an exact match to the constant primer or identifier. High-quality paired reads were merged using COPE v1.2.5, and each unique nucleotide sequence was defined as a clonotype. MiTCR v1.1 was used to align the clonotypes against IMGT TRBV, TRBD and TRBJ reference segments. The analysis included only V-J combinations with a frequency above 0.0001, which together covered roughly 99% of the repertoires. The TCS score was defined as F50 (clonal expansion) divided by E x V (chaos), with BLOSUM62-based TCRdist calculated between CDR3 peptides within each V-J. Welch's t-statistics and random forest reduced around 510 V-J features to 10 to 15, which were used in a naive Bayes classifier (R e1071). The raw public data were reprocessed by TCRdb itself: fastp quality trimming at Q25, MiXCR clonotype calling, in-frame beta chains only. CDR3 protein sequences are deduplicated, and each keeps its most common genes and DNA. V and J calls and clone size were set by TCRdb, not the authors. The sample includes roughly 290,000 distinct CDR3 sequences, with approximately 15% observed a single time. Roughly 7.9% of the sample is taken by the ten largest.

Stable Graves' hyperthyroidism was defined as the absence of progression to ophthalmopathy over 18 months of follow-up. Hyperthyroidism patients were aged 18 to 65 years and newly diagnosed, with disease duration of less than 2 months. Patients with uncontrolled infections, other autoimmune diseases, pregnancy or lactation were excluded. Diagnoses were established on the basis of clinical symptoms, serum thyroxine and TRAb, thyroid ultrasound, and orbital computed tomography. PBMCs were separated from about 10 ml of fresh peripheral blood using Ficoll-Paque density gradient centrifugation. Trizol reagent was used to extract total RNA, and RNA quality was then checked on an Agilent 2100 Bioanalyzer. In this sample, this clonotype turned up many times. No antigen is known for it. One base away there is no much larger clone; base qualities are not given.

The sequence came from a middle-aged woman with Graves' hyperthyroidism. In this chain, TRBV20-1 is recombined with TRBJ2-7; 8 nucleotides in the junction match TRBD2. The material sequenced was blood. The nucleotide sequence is TGCAGTGCTTTTAGCGGGGCCACCTACGAGCAGTACTTC. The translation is CSAFSGATYEQYF.